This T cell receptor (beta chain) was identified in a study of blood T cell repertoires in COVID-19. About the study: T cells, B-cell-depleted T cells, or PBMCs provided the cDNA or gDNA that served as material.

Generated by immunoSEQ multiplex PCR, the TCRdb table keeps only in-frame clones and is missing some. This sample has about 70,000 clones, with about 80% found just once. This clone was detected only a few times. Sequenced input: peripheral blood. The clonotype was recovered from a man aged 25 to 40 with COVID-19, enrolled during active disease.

CDR3 loop: CASSSPGGPNYGYTF. CDR3 in DNA: TGTGCCAGCAGCTCCCCAGGGGGTCCTAACTATGGCTACACCTTC. The J gene is TRBJ1-2, the V gene TRBV5-4; 7 bases fit TRBD1. Germline CDR1 SGHNT, CDR2 YYREEE (reference sequence). The CDR3 extends over 15 amino acids. V was pared by 3 bases and J by 0 bases, with 5 bases of the junction left unmatched.